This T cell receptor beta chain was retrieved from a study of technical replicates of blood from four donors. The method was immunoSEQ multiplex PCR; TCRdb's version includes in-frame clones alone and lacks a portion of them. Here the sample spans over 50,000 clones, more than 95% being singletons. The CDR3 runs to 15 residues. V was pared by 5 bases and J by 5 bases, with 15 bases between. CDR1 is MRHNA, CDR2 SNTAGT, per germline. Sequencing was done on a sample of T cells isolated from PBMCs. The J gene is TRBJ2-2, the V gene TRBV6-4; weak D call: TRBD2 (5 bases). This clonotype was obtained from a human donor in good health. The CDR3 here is CASSREGQRTGELFF. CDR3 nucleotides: TGTGCCAGCAGTCGAGAGGGCCAGAGGACCGGGGAGCTGTTTTTT.